The present T cell receptor beta chain was sequenced within a study of T-cell reconstitution after alpha-beta-depleted transplantation in children. Findings and limits, study-wide: For some patients, TCRbeta diversity was high at day 60 because of recipient T cells and thymic progenitors that survived. By about two months after transplant, alpha-beta T cells reportedly arose from several hundred graft clones that had expanded. A year post-transplant, T-cell counts and diversity derived mostly from newly produced T cells.

The V and J ends lost 2 bases and 6 bases respectively, with 11 bases between them. This CDR3 region has 14 residues. Unique molecular identifiers were used in preparing the TCRbeta library. TCRdb used MiXCR to reprocess the PCR reads, holding one entry per CDR3 protein. The table has hundreds of thousands of distinct CDR3 sequences, about an eighth seen once; the top ten hold about 0.79%. Turning to this clonotype: Its antigen remains unknown.

Source: PBMCs, taken before TCRalphabeta/CD19-depleted stem cell transplant. The chain has TRBV12-3 or TRBV12-4 and TRBJ2-1; tentative D call: TRBD1 (5 bases). The sequence was collected from a girl under 10 years old with congenital amegakaryocytic thrombocytopenia, due to receive a stem cell transplant. DNA for the CDR3: TGTGCCAGCAGTTTACAGGGTGTCGTCAATGAGCAGTTCTTC. Translation: CASSLQGVVNEQFF.